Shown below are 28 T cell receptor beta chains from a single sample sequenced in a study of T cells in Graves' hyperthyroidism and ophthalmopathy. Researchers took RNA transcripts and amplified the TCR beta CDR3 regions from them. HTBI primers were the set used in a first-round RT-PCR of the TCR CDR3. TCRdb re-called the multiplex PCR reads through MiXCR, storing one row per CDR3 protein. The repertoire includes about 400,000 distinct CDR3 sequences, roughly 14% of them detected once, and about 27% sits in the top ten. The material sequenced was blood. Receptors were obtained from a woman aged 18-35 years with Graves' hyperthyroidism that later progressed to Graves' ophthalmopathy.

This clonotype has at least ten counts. The CDR3 loop reads CASSYRTGATNEKLFF. The CDR3 bases are TGCGCCAGCAGCTACAGGACGGGTGCAACTAATGAAAAACTGTTTTTT. The gene calls are TRBV5-1 and TRBJ1-4; possibly TRBD1 for D (5 bases). Germline V gene lookup returns CDR1 SGHRS and CDR2 YFSETQ. The CDR3 sequence is 16 residues long. The V gene lost 3 bases and the J gene lost 0 bases, with 12 bases spanning the gap.

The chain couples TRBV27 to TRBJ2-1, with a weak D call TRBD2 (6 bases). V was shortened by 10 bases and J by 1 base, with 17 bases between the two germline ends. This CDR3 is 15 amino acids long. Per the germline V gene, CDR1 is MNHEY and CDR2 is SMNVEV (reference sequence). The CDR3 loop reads CAIPDSGGSYNEQFF. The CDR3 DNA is TGTGCCATACCAGATAGCGGAGGTTCCTACAATGAGCAGTTCTTC.

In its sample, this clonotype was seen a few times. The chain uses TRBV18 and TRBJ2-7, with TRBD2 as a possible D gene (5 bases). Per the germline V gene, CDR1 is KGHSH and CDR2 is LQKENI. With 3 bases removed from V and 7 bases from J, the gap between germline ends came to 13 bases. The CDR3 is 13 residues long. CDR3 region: CASSPGGLGEQYF. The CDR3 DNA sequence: TGTGCCAGCTCACCGGGCGGGCTGGGGGAGCAGTACTTC. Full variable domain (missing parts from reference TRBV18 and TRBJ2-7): NAGVMQNPRHLVRRRGQEARLRCSPMKGHSHVYWYRQLPEEGLKFMVYLQKENIIDESGMPKERFSAEFPKEGPSILRIQQVVRGDSAAYFCASSPGGLGEQYFGPGTRLTVT.

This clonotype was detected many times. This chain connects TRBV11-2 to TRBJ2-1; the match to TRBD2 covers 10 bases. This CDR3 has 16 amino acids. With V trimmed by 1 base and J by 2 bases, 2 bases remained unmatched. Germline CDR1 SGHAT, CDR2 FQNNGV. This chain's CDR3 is CASSLGSGRAYNEQFF. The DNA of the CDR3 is TGTGCCAGCAGCTTAGGGAGCGGGAGGGCCTACAATGAGCAGTTCTTC.

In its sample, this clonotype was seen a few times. CDR3 amino acids: CASRSLATGELFF. CDR3 nucleotides: TGTGCCAGCAGGAGCCTAGCGACCGGGGAGCTGTTTTTT. V is TRBV2 and J is TRBJ2-2; D possibly corresponds to TRBD2 (6 bases). Trimming took off 6 bases at V and 5 bases at J, with 10 bases between the two ends. The V gene's germline CDR1 is SNHLY and CDR2 FYNNEI. The CDR3 totals 13 residues.

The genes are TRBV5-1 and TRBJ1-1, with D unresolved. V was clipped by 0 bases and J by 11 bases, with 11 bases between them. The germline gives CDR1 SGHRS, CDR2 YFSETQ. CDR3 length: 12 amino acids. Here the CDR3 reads CASSLDEAHAFF. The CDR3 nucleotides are TGCGCCAGCAGCTTGGACGAAGCGCACGCTTTCTTT.

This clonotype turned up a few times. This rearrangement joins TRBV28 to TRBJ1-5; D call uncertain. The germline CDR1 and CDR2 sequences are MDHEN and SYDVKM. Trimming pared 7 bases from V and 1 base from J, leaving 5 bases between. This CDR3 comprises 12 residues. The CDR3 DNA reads TGTGCCAGCACCTGGAGCAATCAGCCCCAGCATTTT. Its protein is CASTWSNQPQHF.

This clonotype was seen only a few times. The CDR3 protein is CASSLVRVQGNTEAFF. The DNA for the CDR3 is TGTGCCAGCAGCTTGGTTCGGGTGCAGGGAAACACTGAAGCTTTCTTT. The V and J genes are TRBV5-4 and TRBJ1-1; D might be TRBD1 (5 bases). The CDR3 runs 16 residues. The germline gives CDR1 SGHNT, CDR2 YYREEE (reference sequence). The V end was cut by 0 bases, the J end by 2 bases, with 14 bases between.

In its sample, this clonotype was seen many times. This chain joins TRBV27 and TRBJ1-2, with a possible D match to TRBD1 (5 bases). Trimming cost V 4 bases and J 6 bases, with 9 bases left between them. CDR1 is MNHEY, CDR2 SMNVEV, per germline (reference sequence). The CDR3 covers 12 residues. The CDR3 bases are TGTGCCAGCAGTTCAGCAGGGAATGGCTACACCTTC. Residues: CASSSAGNGYTF.

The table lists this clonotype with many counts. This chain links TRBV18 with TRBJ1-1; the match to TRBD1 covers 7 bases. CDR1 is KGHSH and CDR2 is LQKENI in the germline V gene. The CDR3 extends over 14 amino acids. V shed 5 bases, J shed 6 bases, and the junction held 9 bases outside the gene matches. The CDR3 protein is CASSSGQWGSEAFF. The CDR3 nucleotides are TGTGCCAGCTCATCGGGACAGTGGGGATCTGAAGCTTTCTTT.

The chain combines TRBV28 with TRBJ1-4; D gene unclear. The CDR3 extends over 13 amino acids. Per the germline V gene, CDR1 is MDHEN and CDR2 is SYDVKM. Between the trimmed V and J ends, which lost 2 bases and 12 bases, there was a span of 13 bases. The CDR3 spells CASSLGPLRQLFF. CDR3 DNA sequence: TGTGCCAGCAGTTTAGGGCCGCTACGGCAACTGTTTTTT.

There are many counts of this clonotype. The CDR3 coding sequence is TGTGCCAGCAGTCCCGCGCGATACAGCTACAATGAGCAGTTCTTC. This encodes CASSPARYSYNEQFF. The chain combines TRBV6-1 with TRBJ2-1; D gene uncertain. This CDR3 has 15 amino acids. In germline, CDR1 is MNHNS, CDR2 SASEGT. V lost 5 bases and J 3 bases, leaving 14 bases between the germline ends.

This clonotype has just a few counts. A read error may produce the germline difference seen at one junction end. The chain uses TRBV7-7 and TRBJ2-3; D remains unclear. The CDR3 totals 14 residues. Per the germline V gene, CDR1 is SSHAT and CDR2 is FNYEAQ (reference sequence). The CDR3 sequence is CASSPGPSADTQYF. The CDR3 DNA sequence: TGTGCTAGCAGCCCCGGACCTTCGGCAGATACGCAGTATTTT. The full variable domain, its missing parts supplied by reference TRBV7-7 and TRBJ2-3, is GAGVSQSPRYKVTKRGQDVTLRCDPISSHATLYWYQQALGQGPEFLTYFNYEAQPDKSGLPSDRFSAERPEGSISTLTIQRTEQRDSAMYRCASSPGPSADTQYFGPGTRLTVL.

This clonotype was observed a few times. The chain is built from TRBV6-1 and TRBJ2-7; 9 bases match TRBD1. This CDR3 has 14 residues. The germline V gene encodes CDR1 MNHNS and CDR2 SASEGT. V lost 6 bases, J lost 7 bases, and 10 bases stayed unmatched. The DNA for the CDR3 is TGTGCCAGCAGCTCTGGACAGGGGATCGAAGAGCAGTACTTC. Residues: CASSSGQGIEEQYF.

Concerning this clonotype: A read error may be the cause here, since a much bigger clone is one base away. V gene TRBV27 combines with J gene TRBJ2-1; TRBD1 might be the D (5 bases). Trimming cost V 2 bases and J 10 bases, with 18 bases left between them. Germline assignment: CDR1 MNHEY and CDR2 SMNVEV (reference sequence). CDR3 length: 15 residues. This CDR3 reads CASSLQGSGSYEQFF. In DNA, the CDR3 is TGTGCCAGCAGTTTACAGGGTTCGGGCTCCTACGAGCAGTTCTTC.

Here the CDR3 reads CAIGRGLGSGDEKLFF. CDR3 nucleotides: TGTGCCATCGGGAGGGGGTTAGGATCGGGCGATGAAAAACTGTTTTTT. The chain links TRBV10-3 to TRBJ1-4; D is possibly TRBD1 (6 bases). The CDR3 sequence is 16 residues long. V lost 8 bases and J 6 bases, leaving 22 bases between the germline ends. Germline CDR1 reads ENHRY; CDR2 reads SYGVKD.

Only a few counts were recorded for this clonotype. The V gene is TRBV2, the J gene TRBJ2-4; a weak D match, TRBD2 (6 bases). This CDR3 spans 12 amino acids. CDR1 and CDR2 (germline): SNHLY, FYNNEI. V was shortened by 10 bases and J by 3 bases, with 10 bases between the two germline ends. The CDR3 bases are TGTGCCACGAGGGGAGGCAAAAACATTCAGTACTTC. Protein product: CATRGGKNIQYF.

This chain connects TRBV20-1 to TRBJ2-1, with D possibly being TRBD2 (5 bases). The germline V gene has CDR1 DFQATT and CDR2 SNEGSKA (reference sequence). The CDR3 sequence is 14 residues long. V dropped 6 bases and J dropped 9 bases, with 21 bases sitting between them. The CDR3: CSALDFPGQTEQFF. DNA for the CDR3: TGCAGTGCACTAGACTTCCCCGGCCAAACTGAGCAGTTCTTC.

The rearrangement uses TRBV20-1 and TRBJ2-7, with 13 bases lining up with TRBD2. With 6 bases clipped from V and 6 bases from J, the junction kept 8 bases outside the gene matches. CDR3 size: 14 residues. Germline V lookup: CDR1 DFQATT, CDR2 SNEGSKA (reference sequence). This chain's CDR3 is CSAGWGLAGTEQYF. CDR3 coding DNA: TGCAGTGCAGGTTGGGGACTAGCGGGAACCGAGCAGTACTTC.

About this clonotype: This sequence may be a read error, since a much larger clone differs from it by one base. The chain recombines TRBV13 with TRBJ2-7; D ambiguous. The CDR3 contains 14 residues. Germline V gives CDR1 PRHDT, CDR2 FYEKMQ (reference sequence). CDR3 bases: TGTGTCAGCAGCGTAACGGGCCTGAGAGGCGAGCAGTACTTC. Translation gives CVSSVTGLRGEQYF.

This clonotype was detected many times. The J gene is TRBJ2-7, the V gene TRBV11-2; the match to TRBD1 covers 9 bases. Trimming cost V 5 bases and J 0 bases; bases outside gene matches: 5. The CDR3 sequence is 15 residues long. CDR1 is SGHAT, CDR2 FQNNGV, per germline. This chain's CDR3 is CASSAGQGNSYEQYF. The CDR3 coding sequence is TGTGCCAGCAGCGCGGGACAGGGAAACTCCTACGAGCAGTACTTC. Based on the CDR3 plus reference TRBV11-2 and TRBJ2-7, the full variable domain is EAGVAQSPRYKIIEKRQSVAFWCNPISGHATLYWYQQILGQGPKLLIQFQNNGVVDDSQLPKDRFSAERLKGVDSTLKIQPAKLEDSAVYLCASSAGQGNSYEQYFGPGTRLTVT.

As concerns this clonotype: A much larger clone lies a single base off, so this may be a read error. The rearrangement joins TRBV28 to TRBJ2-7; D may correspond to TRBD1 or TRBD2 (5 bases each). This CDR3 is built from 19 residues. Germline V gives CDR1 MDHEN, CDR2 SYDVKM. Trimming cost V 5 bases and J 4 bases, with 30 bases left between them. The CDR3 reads CASSPYPSAPGRRTYEQYF. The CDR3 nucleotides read TGTGCCAGCAGTCCATATCCGAGCGCGCCGGGACGGAGGACATACGAGCAGTACTTC.

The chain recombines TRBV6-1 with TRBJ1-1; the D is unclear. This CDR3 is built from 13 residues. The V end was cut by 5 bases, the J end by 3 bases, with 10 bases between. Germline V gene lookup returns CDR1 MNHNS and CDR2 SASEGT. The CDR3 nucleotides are TGTGCCAGCAGTTACAGTAAGGACACTGAAGCTTTCTTT. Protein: CASSYSKDTEAFF.

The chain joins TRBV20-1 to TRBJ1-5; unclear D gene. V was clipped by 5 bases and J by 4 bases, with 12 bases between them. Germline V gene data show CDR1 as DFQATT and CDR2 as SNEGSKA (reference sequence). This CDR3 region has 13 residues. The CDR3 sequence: CSASRTENQPQHF. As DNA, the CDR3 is TGCAGTGCTTCCCGGACCGAAAATCAGCCCCAGCATTTT.

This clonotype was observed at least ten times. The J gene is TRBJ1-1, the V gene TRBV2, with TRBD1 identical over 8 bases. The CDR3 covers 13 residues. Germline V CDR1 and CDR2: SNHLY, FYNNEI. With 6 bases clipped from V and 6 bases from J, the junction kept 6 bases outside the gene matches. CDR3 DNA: TGTGCCAGCAGACGGACAGGGTTGTCTGAAGCTTTCTTT. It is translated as CASRRTGLSEAFF. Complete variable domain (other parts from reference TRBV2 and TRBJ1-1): EPEVTQTPSHQVTQMGQEVILRCVPISNHLYFYWYRQILGQKVEFLVSFYNNEISEKSEIFDDQFSVERPDGSNFTLKIRSTKLEDSAMYFCASRRTGLSEAFFGQGTRLTVV.

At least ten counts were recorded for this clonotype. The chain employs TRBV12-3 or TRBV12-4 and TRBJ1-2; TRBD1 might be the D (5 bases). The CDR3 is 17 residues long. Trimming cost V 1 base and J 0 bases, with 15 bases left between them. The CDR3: CASSLVSRGVSNYGYTF. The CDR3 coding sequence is TGTGCCAGCAGTTTAGTAAGCCGGGGCGTTTCTAACTATGGCTACACCTTC.

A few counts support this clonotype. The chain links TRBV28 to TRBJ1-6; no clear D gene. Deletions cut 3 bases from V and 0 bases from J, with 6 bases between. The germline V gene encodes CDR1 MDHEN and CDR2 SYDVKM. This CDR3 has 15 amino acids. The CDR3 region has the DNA TGTGCCAGCAGTTTGCGGAGCTCCTATAATTCACCCCTCCACTTT. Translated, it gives CASSLRSSYNSPLHF.

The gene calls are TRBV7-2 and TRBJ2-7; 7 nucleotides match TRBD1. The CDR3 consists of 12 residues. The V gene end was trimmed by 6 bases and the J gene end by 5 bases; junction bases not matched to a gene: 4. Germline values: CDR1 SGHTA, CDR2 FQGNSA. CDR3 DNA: TGTGCCAGCAGGGAACAGGGGAACGAGCAGTACTTC. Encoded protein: CASREQGNEQYF.